What follows describes a single T cell receptor (beta chain). What it binds is unknown. A read error may produce the germline difference seen at one junction end. The CDR3 runs 19 residues. Germline CDR1 and CDR2: LNHNV and YYDKDF (reference sequence). The data stem from a study of glioma-infiltrating T cells. Using RNA template, CDR3s of TCR alpha and beta were amplified with iRepertoire arm-PCR. One-step reverse transcription and amplification started from about 100-400 ng of tissue mRNA or PBMC total RNA. MiXCR was run by TCRdb on the multiplex PCR reads, yielding one entry per CDR3 protein. The sample lists more than 90,000 distinct CDR3 sequences, roughly 40% occurring once. Notes on the study in general: Tissue-blood divergence was below expectation in non-neoplastic patients, above in gliomas. Very few CDR3 sequences were shared between tissue and blood.

The sequenced sample was glioma tissue, nonneoplastic brain tissue, or PBMCs (not recorded which). The J gene is TRBJ2-1, the V gene TRBV15; D assignment may be TRBD1 or TRBD2 (5 bases each). The sequence was collected from a human donor with low-grade glioma or glioblastoma, undergoing nonglioma brain surgery, or in good health (not recorded which). CDR3 in DNA: TGTGCCACCACCAGAGCTGGGACCTCCCTCCTCAGCTCCTACAATGAGCAGTTCTTC. It specifies CATTRAGTSLLSSYNEQFF.